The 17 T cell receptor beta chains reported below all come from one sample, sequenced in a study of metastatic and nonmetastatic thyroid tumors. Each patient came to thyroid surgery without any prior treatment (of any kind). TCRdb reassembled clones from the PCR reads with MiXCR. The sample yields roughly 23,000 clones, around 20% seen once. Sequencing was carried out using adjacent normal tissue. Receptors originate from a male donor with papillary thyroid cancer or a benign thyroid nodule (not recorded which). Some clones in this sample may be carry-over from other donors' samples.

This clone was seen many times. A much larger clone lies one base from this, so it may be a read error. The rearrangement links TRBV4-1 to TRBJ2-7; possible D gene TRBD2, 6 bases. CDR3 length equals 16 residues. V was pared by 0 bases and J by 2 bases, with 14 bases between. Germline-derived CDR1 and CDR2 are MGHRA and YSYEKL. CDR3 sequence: CASSQEGGLGPYEQYF. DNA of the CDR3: TGCGCCAGCAGCCAAGAGGGGGGTCTGGGCCCCTACGAGCAGTACTTC.

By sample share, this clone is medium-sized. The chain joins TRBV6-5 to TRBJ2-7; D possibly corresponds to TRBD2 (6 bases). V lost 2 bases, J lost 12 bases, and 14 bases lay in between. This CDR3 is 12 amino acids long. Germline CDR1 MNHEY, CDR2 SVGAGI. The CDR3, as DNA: TGTGCCAGCAGTTACGGGGGACTCGGACGGTACTTC. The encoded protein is CASSYGGLGRYF.

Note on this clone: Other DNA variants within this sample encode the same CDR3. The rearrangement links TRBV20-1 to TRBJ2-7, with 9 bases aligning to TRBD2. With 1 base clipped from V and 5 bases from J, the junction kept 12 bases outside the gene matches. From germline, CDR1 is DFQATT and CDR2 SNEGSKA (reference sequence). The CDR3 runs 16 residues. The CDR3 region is CSARGRGGGFQNEQYF. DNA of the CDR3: TGCAGTGCTAGAGGGCGGGGGGGCGGTTTCCAGAACGAGCAGTACTTC.

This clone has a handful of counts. As DNA, the CDR3 is TGTGCCAGCAGCTTGGGCCACCGAATTAACACCGGGGAGCTGTTTTTT. Residues: CASSLGHRINTGELFF. This chain joins TRBV5-6 and TRBJ2-2; no clear D. Trimming cost V 0 bases and J 2 bases, with 11 bases left between them. Germline V gene lookup returns CDR1 SGHDT and CDR2 YYEEEE. This CDR3 comprises 16 residues.

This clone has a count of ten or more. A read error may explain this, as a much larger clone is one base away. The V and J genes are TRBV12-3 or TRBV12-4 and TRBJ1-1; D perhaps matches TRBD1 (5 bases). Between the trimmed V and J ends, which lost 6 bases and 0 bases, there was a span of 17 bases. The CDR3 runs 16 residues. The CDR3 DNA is TGTGCCAGCAGCGGAGGGGCAGGGTGGGTGAACACTGAAGCTTTCTTT. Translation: CASSGGAGWVNTEAFF.

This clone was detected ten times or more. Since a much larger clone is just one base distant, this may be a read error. CDR3 sequence (DNA): TGTGCCAGCAACTTTAGCGGGGGGCCTTACTACGAGCAGTACTTC. Its protein product is CASNFSGGPYYEQYF. The chain couples TRBV5-6 to TRBJ2-7; TRBD2 agrees at 10 bases. This CDR3 comprises 15 residues. The germline CDR1 and CDR2 sequences are SGHDT and YYEEEE. V lost 6 bases and J lost 3; bases outside the gene matches: 9.

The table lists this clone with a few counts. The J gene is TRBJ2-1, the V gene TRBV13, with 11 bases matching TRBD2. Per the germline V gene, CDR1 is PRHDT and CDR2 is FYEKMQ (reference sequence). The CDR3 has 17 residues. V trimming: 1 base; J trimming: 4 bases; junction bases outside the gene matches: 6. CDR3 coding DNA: TGTGCCAGCAGCTTAGTTTCTAGCGGGAGGCATTACAATGAGCAGTTCTTC. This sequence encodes CASSLVSSGRHYNEQFF.

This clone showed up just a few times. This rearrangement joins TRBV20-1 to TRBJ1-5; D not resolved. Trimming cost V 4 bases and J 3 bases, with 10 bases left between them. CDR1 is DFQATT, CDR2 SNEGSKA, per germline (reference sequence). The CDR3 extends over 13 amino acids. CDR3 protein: CSAKGPINQPQHF. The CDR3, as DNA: TGCAGTGCTAAAGGACCGATCAATCAGCCCCAGCATTTT.

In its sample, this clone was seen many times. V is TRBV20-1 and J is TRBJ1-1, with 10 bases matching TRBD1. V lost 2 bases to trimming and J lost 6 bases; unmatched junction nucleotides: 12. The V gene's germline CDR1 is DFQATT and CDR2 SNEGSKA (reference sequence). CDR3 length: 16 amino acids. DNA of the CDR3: TGCAGTGCTAGAACCGGGACAGGGGTCGGTGGAGCTGAAGCTTTCTTT. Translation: CSARTGTGVGGAEAFF.

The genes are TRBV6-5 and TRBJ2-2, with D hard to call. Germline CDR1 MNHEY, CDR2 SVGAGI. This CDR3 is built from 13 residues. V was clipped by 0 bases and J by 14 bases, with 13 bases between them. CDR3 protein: CASSYSDTGYLFF. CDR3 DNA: TGTGCCAGCAGTTACTCCGACACCGGGTATCTGTTTTTT.

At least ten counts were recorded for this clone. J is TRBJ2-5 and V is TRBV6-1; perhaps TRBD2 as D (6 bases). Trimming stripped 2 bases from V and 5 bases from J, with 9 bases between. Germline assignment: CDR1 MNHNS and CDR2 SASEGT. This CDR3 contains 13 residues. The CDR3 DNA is TGTGCCAGCAGTGAAATCGGGGGTGAGACCCAGTACTTC. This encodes CASSEIGGETQYF.

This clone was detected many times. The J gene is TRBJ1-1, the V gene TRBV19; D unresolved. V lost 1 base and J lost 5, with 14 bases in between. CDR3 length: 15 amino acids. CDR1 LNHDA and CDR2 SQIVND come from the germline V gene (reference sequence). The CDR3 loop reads CASSIGTGWGTEAFF. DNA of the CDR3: TGTGCCAGTAGTATAGGGACGGGGTGGGGAACTGAAGCTTTCTTT.

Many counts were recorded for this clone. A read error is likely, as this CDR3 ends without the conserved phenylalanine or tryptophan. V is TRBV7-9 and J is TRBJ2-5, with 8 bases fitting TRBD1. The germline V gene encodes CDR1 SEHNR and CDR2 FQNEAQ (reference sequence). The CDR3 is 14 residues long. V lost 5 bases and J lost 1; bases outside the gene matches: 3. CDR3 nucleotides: TGTGCCAGCAGCGACGGACAGGGCCAAGAGACCCAGTACCTC. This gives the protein CASSDGQGQETQYL.

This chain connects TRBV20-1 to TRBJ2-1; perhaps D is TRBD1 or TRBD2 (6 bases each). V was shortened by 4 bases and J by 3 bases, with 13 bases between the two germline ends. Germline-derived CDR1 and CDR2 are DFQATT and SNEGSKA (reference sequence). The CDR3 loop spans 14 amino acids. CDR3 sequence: CSATTGADYNEQFF. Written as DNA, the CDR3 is TGCAGTGCTACTACGGGGGCAGACTACAATGAGCAGTTCTTC.

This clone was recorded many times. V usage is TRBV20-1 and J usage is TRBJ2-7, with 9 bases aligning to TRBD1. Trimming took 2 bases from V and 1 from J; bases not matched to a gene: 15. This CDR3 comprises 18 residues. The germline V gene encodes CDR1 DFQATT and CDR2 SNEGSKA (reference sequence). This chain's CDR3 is CSARPTAGGQGISYEQYF. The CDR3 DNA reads TGCAGTGCTAGACCAACAGCCGGGGGACAGGGTATATCCTACGAGCAGTACTTC.

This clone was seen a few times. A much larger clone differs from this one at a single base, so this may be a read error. The CDR3 reads CASINMPGQGAYF. The CDR3 DNA is TGTGCCAGCATCAACATGCCGGGACAGGGGGCATATTTT. J is TRBJ1-3 and V is TRBV7-9, with TRBD1 matching over 12 bases. The CDR3 loop spans 13 amino acids. Looked up from germline, CDR1 is SEHNR and CDR2 is FQNEAQ (reference sequence). The V and J ends lost 7 bases and 15 bases, in that order; junction bases with no gene match: 10.

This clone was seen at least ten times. DNA for the CDR3: TGTGCCAGCAGCTTTGCTGGTGTCACTGAAGCTTTCTTT. Its translation: CASSFAGVTEAFF. The J gene is TRBJ1-1, the V gene TRBV11-2, with D unclear. The CDR3 covers 13 residues. Germline loops: CDR1 SGHAT, CDR2 FQNNGV. V dropped 3 bases and J dropped 4 bases, with 9 bases sitting between them.